By frequency in the sample, the clone carrying this T cell receptor (beta chain) is medium-sized (0.01 to 0.1%). Clones were read by immunoSEQ multiplex PCR, and TCRdb kept only the in-frame ones, dropping some. The sample shows 55,000 to 65,000 clones, 81% of them seen only once. Thawed, overnight-rested PBMC were stained with GMM-loaded CD1B tetramer, viability dye and anti-CD3, then sorted. The lipid loaded on the CD1B tetramers was C32 glucose monomycolate from Rhodococcus equi. PBMC for tetramer sorting were first depleted of CD14-expressing monocytes. From germline, CDR1 is KGHSH and CDR2 LQKENI. Trimming left V 5 bases short and J 3 bases short, with 13 bases between. The CDR3 covers 15 residues. The record originates from a study of T cells in tuberculosis. Looking at the study overall: T cells were selected with CD1B tetramers loaded with glucose monomycolate.

Sequencing used CD1b-GMM tetramer-negative cells sorted from PBMCs. The chain uses TRBV18 and TRBJ1-4; D may be TRBD1 (6 bases). The clonotype originates from an adult woman with latent tuberculosis. CDR3 nucleotide sequence: TGTGCCAGCTCATCCTCGAGGGGGTCTAATGAAAAACTGTTTTTT. It yields the protein CASSSSRGSNEKLFF.